The clone carrying this T cell receptor beta chain has a count of ten or more. The data stem from a study of T cells in Graves' hyperthyroidism and ophthalmopathy. Hyperthyroidism patients were newly diagnosed, had disease duration under 2 months, and were aged 18 to 65 years. Initially, at the first diagnosis of hyperthyroidism and before any ophthalmopathy symptoms, blood was sampled. PBMCs were collected from an approximately 10 ml volume of fresh peripheral blood. V shed 0 bases and J shed 0 bases, with 8 bases lying between them. Germline lookup yields CDR1 LGHDT and CDR2 YNNKEL (reference sequence). The CDR3 length is 15 residues. Regions amplified from RNA transcripts were the TCR beta CDR3 regions. A set of HTBI primers served as the primers for a first-round RT-PCR of the TCR CDR3. MiXCR, applied by TCRdb to the multiplex PCR reads, yields one record per CDR3 protein. The repertoire includes 350,000 or so distinct CDR3 sequences, about a sixth of them detected once, and around a third sits in the top ten.

This rearrangement joins TRBV3-1 to TRBJ1-1; D perhaps matches TRBD1 (6 bases). The sample comprised blood. The clonotype comes from a woman aged 25 to 39 with Graves' hyperthyroidism that later progressed to Graves' ophthalmopathy. The CDR3 DNA sequence: TGTGCCAGCAGCCAAGACGGGACATTGAACACTGAAGCTTTCTTT. It specifies CASSQDGTLNTEAFF.